These 28 T cell receptor beta chains came from one sample sequenced in a study of T cell responses to AZD1222 COVID-19 vaccine. Assay used: immunoSEQ multiplex PCR; TCRdb lists only in-frame clones, some missing. Of about 120,000 clones in the sample, roughly 90% were seen once. Sequencing was performed on peripheral blood, taken on day 0 of AZD1222 vaccination. These receptors were collected from an adult in good health.

The rearrangement joins TRBV5-8 to TRBJ1-6, with D uncertain. CDR3 size: 15 residues. The germline V gene has CDR1 SGHTS and CDR2 YDEGEE. The V end lost 0 bases, the J end lost 7 bases, and 11 bases lay between the germline ends. Written as DNA, the CDR3 is TGTGCCAGCAGCTTGGTCGTGACTGCGAATTCACCCCTCCACTTT. Protein: CASSLVVTANSPLHF.

The DNA for the CDR3 is TGTGCCAGCAGTTATTATGGGGATTCCTACGAGCAGTACTTC. It is translated as CASSYYGDSYEQYF. The chain has TRBV6-5 and TRBJ2-7; no firm D call. The CDR3 extends over 14 amino acids. The germline V gene has CDR1 MNHEY and CDR2 SVGAGI. Trimming cost V 3 bases and J 1 base, with 10 bases left between them.

V and J are TRBV4-1 and TRBJ1-1; 11 positions match TRBD1. The V and J ends lost 0 bases and 0 bases, in that order; junction bases with no gene match: 6. Germline V gives CDR1 MGHRA, CDR2 YSYEKL. The CDR3 totals 18 residues. CDR3 amino acids: CASSQDRDRGFMNTEAFF. The CDR3 nucleotides read TGCGCCAGCAGCCAAGATAGGGACAGGGGGTTCATGAACACTGAAGCTTTCTTT.

The V gene is TRBV5-5, the J gene TRBJ2-2, with D possibly TRBD1 on 5 matching bases. V lost 0 bases, J lost 4 bases, and 10 bases lay in between. Per germline, CDR1 SGHKS and CDR2 YYEKEE (reference sequence). The CDR3 is 15 residues long. In nucleotides, the CDR3 is TGTGCCAGCAGCTTGGCCCGACAGCGCACCGGGGAGCTGTTTTTT. It translates to CASSLARQRTGELFF.

CDR3: CASSEADYPGNTIYF. The CDR3 DNA reads TGTGCCAGCAGTGAAGCGGATTACCCTGGAAACACCATATATTTT. The V gene is TRBV6-1, the J gene TRBJ1-3; D is undetermined. Trimming cost V 0 bases and J 2 bases, with 8 bases left between them. Germline CDR1 and CDR2: MNHNS and SASEGT. The CDR3 is 15 amino acids.

V is TRBV19 and J is TRBJ2-7; D is unclear. CDR3 length: 12 amino acids. Germline V gene sequence: CDR1 LNHDA, CDR2 SQIVND (reference sequence). Deletions cut 3 bases from V and 4 bases from J, with 7 bases between. Here the CDR3 DNA reads TGTGCCAGTAGTATTTCAGGTTACGAGCAGTACTTC. Translating it yields CASSISGYEQYF.

In this sample, this clone turned up once. V is TRBV30 and J is TRBJ1-2, with D possibly being TRBD1 (5 bases). Germline V gives CDR1 GTSNPN, CDR2 SVGIG (reference sequence). The ends were cut back, 0 bases at V and 6 bases at J, with 11 bases in the middle. CDR3 length: 13 amino acids. The CDR3 sequence is CAWSVQEGNGYTF. The CDR3 bases are TGTGCCTGGAGTGTACAGGAAGGGAATGGCTACACCTTC.

The rearrangement links TRBV7-9 to TRBJ2-2; TRBD1 agrees at 8 bases. Germline trimming cut 5 bases from V and 5 bases from J; bases unmatched to any gene: 7. CDR1 and CDR2 (germline): SEHNR, FQNEAQ (reference sequence). The CDR3 is made up of 15 amino acids. The CDR3 region has the DNA TGTGCCAGCAGCCCTCGGACAGGGCAGACCGGGGAGCTGTTTTTT. It translates to CASSPRTGQTGELFF. The complete variable domain, with remaining parts taken from reference TRBV7-9 and TRBJ2-2, reads DTGVSQNPRHKITKRGQNVTFRCDPISEHNRLYWYRQTLGQGPEFLTYFQNEAQLEKSRLLSDRFSAERPKGSFSTLEIQRTEQGDSAMYLCASSPRTGQTGELFFGEGSRLTVL.

The chain recombines TRBV12-3 or TRBV12-4 with TRBJ2-7; 9 nucleotides agree with TRBD1. The ends lost 8 bases at V and 4 bases at J; junction bases unmatched: 6. The CDR3 runs 13 residues. CDR3 amino acids: CASQVGQGYEQYF. CDR3 bases: TGTGCCAGCCAAGTGGGACAGGGATACGAGCAGTACTTC.

The genes are TRBV28 and TRBJ1-1; 7 positions agree with TRBD1. CDR3 length: 13 amino acids. The germline V gene has CDR1 MDHEN and CDR2 SYDVKM. V dropped 6 bases and J dropped 4; count of bases not matched to a gene: 5. The CDR3 region has the DNA TGTGCCAGCAGACAACAGGGGTTCACTGAAGCTTTCTTT. This codes for CASRQQGFTEAFF.

This chain links TRBV3-1 (or the pseudogene TRBV3-2) with TRBJ1-4; the D is unclear. The germline CDR1 and CDR2 sequences are LGHDT and YNNKEL (reference sequence). This CDR3 is built from 13 residues. The ends were cut back, 4 bases at V and 1 base at J, with 4 bases in the middle. The DNA of the CDR3 is TGTGCCAGCAGCCTTTTAACTAATGAAAAACTGTTTTTT. Amino acids: CASSLLTNEKLFF.

The chain uses TRBV19 and TRBJ1-2, with a tentative D call TRBD1 (6 bases). The CDR3 spans 15 residues. Trimming removed 5 bases from V and 7 bases from J, with 20 bases in between. The V gene's germline CDR1 is LNHDA and CDR2 SQIVND (reference sequence). This CDR3 is CASSVQPSGALGYTF. The CDR3 coding sequence is TGTGCCAGTAGTGTCCAACCCTCGGGGGCGCTTGGCTACACCTTC.

The chain employs TRBV29-1 and TRBJ1-1; D is uncertain. This CDR3 is 11 amino acids long. V lost 2 bases to trimming and J lost 5 bases, with 6 bases between them. In germline, CDR1 is SQVTM, CDR2 ANQGSEA. The CDR3 DNA follows: TGCAGCGTTGAACCCAGTACTGAAGCTTTCTTT. As protein: CSVEPSTEAFF.

This sequence joins TRBV7-2 and TRBJ2-3, with 8 nucleotides matching TRBD2. Germline V gene lookup returns CDR1 SGHTA and CDR2 FQGNSA. CDR3 size: 16 residues. With 0 bases clipped from V and 1 base from J, the junction kept 3 bases outside the gene matches. CDR3: CASSLALSGGTDTQYF. Here the CDR3 DNA reads TGTGCCAGCAGCTTAGCCCTTAGCGGGGGCACAGATACGCAGTATTTT.

With regard to this clone: Other DNA sequences from this sample encode an identical CDR3 as well. V and J are TRBV5-1 and TRBJ2-7; possibly TRBD2 for D (6 bases). CDR1 is SGHRS and CDR2 is YFSETQ in the germline V gene. The CDR3 has 14 amino acids. V lost 4 bases and J lost 0, with 11 bases in between. Written as DNA, the CDR3 is TGCGCCAGCAGCGGGCAGGAGGGCTCCTACGAGCAGTACTTC. Translating gives CASSGQEGSYEQYF.

The chain couples TRBV6-5 to TRBJ2-7; TRBD1 matches at 9 bases. The CDR3 runs 14 residues. Germline CDR1 is MNHEY and CDR2 is SVGAGI. J lost 5 bases, V lost 0 bases, and 2 bases had no gene match. The CDR3 sequence: CASSYSGTGNEQYF. In nucleotides, the CDR3 is TGTGCCAGCAGTTACTCGGGGACAGGGAACGAGCAGTACTTC.

The rearrangement uses TRBV7-9 and TRBJ1-5, with TRBD1 identical over 7 bases. Trimming removed 3 bases from V and 3 bases from J; junction bases left unmatched: 2. This CDR3 has 14 amino acids. From germline, CDR1 is SEHNR and CDR2 FQNEAQ (reference sequence). The chain's CDR3 is CASSLDRNNQPQHF. For the CDR3, the DNA is TGTGCCAGCAGCTTGGACAGGAACAATCAGCCCCAGCATTTT. The full variable domain, rest sourced from reference TRBV7-9 and TRBJ1-5, is DTGVSQNPRHKITKRGQNVTFRCDPISEHNRLYWYRQTLGQGPEFLTYFQNEAQLEKSRLLSDRFSAERPKGSFSTLEIQRTEQGDSAMYLCASSLDRNNQPQHFGDGTRLSIL.

The genes are TRBV29-1 and TRBJ1-3; no clear D gene. V was clipped by 7 bases and J by 1 base, with 8 bases between them. The CDR3 is 12 amino acids. Germline values: CDR1 SQVTM, CDR2 ANQGSEA. The CDR3 loop reads CSAQASGNTIYF. CDR3 in DNA: TGCAGCGCTCAAGCTTCTGGAAACACCATATATTTT.

The rearrangement uses TRBV7-9 and TRBJ1-2; tentatively, D is TRBD1 (6 bases). Germline CDR1 SEHNR, CDR2 FQNEAQ (reference sequence). V was pared by 3 bases and J by 6 bases, with 20 bases between. CDR3 length: 16 residues. The DNA for the CDR3 is TGTGCCAGCAGCTTTGTTTCTTCTGGGGGCCGCAATGGCTACACCTTC. As protein: CASSFVSSGGRNGYTF.

The chain is built from TRBV2 and TRBJ1-1; D may be TRBD1 (5 bases). The germline V gene encodes CDR1 SNHLY and CDR2 FYNNEI. CDR3 length: 15 residues. Deletions cut 2 bases from V and 3 bases from J, with 13 bases between. CDR3 in amino acids: CASSERGATHTEAFF. Written as DNA, the CDR3 is TGTGCCAGCAGTGAAAGGGGCGCGACCCACACTGAAGCTTTCTTT.

This rearrangement joins TRBV19 to TRBJ1-6; D ambiguous. The ends were cut back, 5 bases at V and 0 bases at J, with 11 bases in the middle. The CDR3 covers 16 residues. The germline V gene has CDR1 LNHDA and CDR2 SQIVND (reference sequence). The CDR3 coding sequence is TGTGCCAGTAGTCCCCCATCGAGCTCCTATAATTCACCCCTCCACTTT. Its protein is CASSPPSSSYNSPLHF.

This chain uses TRBV5-5 with TRBJ2-7; 8 bases are a match to TRBD1. The trim removed 4 bases at V and 4 bases at J, leaving 16 bases unmatched. The CDR3 covers 17 residues. Germline V gene sequence: CDR1 SGHKS, CDR2 YYEKEE (reference sequence). The CDR3 sequence: CASSLTPAGQGPYEQYF. CDR3 sequence (DNA): TGTGCCAGCAGCCTCACCCCGGCCGGACAGGGTCCATACGAGCAGTACTTC.

V and J are TRBV29-1 and TRBJ1-1; the D is unclear. This CDR3 is 19 amino acids long. CDR1 is SQVTM and CDR2 is ANQGSEA in the germline V gene. The ends were cut back, 1 base at V and 0 bases at J, with 24 bases in the middle. CDR3 bases: TGCAGCGTTGAAGGGGAGAGGGTGCAGCCTTTTACGGTGAACACTGAAGCTTTCTTT. This encodes CSVEGERVQPFTVNTEAFF.

The V gene is TRBV7-9, the J gene TRBJ1-2; D is possibly TRBD1 (5 bases). The CDR3 covers 17 residues. V was clipped by 0 bases and J by 1 base, with 15 bases between them. Germline V lookup: CDR1 SEHNR, CDR2 FQNEAQ (reference sequence). CDR3: CASSLAGLPTDNYGYTF. The CDR3 DNA sequence: TGTGCCAGCAGCTTAGCGGGGCTGCCGACAGATAACTATGGCTACACCTTC.

This clone occurred once. The gene calls are TRBV6-6 and TRBJ1-1; D not certain. The CDR3 loop spans 13 amino acids. Germline V lookup: CDR1 MNHNY, CDR2 SVGAGI (reference sequence). V was shortened by 2 bases and J by 5 bases, with 9 bases between the two germline ends. CDR3 amino acids: CASSYKDGTEAFF. The DNA of the CDR3 is TGTGCCAGCAGTTACAAGGACGGGACTGAAGCTTTCTTT.

This chain uses TRBV4-1 with TRBJ2-7; D ambiguous. CDR1 is MGHRA, CDR2 YSYEKL, per germline. The CDR3 is 12 residues long. The ends were cut back, 4 bases at V and 3 bases at J, with 7 bases in the middle. CDR3 coding DNA: TGCGCCAGCAGCCTACCTAGCTACGAGCAGTACTTC. It yields the protein CASSLPSYEQYF.

The genes are TRBV6-6 and TRBJ2-1, with a weak D call TRBD2 (6 bases). This CDR3 is built from 15 residues. CDR1 is MNHNY, CDR2 SVGAGI, per germline (reference sequence). The germline V and J ends were trimmed by 5 bases and 5 bases, with 16 bases remaining between them. DNA of the CDR3: TGTGCCAGCAGTCTCCAGCTAGCGTCAGACAATGAGCAGTTCTTC. It codes for CASSLQLASDNEQFF.

The chain has TRBV5-6 and TRBJ1-1; TRBD1 might be the D (6 bases). This CDR3 has 17 amino acids. V was pared by 2 bases and J by 3 bases, with 20 bases between. Germline-derived CDR1 and CDR2 are SGHDT and YYEEEE. The CDR3 sequence is CASSFIRQGSRDTEAFF. CDR3 in DNA: TGTGCCAGCAGCTTTATACGCCAGGGGAGTAGGGACACTGAAGCTTTCTTT.